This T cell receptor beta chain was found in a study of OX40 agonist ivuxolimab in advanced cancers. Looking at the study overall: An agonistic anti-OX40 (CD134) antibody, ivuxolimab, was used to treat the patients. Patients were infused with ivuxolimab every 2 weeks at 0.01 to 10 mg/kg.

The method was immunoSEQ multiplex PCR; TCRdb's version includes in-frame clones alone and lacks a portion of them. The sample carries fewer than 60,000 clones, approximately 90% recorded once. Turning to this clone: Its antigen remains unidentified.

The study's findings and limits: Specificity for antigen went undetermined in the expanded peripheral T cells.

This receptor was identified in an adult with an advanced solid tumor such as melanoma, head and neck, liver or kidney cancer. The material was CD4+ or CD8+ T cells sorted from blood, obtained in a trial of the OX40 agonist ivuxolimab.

The CDR3 spells CSVEYNYGYTF. CDR3 bases: TGCAGCGTTGAGTATAACTATGGCTACACCTTC. The chain recombines TRBV29-1 with TRBJ1-2; D unresolved. V gave up 3 bases and J gave up 1 base, with 3 bases separating them. The V gene's germline CDR1 is SQVTM and CDR2 ANQGSEA. The CDR3 length is 11 residues. Based on the CDR3 plus reference TRBV29-1 and TRBJ1-2, the full variable domain is SAVISQKPSRDICQRGTSLTIQCQVDSQVTMMFWYRQQPGQSLTLIATANQGSEATYESGFVIDKFPISRPNLTFSTLTVSNMSPEDSSIYLCSVEYNYGYTFGSGTRLTVV.